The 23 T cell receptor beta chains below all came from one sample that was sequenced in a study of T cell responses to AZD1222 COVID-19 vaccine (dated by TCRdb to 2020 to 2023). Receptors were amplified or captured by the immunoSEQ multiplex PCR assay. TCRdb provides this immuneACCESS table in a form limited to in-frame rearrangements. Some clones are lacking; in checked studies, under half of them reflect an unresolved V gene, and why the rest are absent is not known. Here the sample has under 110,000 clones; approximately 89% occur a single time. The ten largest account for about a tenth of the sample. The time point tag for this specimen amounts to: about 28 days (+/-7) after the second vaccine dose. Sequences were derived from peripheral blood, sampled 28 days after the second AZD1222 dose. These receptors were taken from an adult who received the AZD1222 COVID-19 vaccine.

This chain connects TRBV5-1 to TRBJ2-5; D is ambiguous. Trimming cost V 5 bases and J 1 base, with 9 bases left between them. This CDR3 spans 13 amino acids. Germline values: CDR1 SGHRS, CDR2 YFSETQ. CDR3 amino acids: CASRGRSQETQYF. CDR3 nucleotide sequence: TGCGCCAGCAGGGGCCGATCCCAAGAGACCCAGTACTTC.

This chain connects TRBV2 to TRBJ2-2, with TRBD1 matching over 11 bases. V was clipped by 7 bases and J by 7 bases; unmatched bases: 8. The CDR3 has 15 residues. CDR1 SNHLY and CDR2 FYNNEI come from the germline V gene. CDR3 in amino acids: CASKIGQGADGELFF. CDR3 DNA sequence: TGTGCCAGCAAGATAGGACAGGGGGCTGACGGGGAGCTGTTTTTT.

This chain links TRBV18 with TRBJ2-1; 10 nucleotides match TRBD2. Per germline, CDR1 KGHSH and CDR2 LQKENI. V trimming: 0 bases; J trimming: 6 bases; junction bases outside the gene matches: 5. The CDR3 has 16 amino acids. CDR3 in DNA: TGTGCCAGCTCACCACCGGCTAGCGGGAGATCCAATGAGCAGTTCTTC. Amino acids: CASSPPASGRSNEQFF.

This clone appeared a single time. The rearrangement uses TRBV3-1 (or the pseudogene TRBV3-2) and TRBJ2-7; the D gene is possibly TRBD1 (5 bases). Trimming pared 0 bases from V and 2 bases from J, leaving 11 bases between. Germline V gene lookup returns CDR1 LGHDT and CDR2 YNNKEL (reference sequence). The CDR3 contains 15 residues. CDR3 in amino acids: CASSQETVQTYEQYF. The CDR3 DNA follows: TGTGCCAGCAGCCAAGAGACAGTCCAGACCTACGAGCAGTACTTC.

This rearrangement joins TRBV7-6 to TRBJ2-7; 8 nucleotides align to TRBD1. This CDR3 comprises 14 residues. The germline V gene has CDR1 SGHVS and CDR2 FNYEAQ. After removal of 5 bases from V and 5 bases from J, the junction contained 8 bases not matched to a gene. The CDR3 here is CASSPRQGMDEQYF. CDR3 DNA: TGTGCCAGCAGCCCCCGACAGGGGATGGACGAGCAGTACTTC. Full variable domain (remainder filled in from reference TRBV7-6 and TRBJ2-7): GAGVSQSPRYKVTKRGQDVALRCDPISGHVSLYWYRQALGQGPEFLTYFNYEAQQDKSGLPNDRFSAERPEGSISTLTIQRTEQRDSAMYRCASSPRQGMDEQYFGPGTRLTVT.

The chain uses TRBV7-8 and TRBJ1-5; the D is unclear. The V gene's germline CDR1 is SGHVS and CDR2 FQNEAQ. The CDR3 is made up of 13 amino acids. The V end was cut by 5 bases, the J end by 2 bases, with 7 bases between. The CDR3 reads CASSNGGNQPQHF. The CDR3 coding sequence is TGTGCCAGCAGCAACGGGGGCAATCAGCCCCAGCATTTT.

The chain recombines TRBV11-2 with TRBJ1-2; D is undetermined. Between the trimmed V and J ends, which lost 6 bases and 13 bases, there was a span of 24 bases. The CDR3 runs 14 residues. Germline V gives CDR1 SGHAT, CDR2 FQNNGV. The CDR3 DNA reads TGTGCCAGCAGTTCGAACCGGGGAATCGGTCCCGGCACCTTC. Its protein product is CASSSNRGIGPGTF. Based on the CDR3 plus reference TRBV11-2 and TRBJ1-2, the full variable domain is EAGVAQSPRYKIIEKRQSVAFWCNPISGHATLYWYQQILGQGPKLLIQFQNNGVVDDSQLPKDRFSAERLKGVDSTLKIQPAKLEDSAVYLCASSSNRGIGPGTFGSGTRLTVV.

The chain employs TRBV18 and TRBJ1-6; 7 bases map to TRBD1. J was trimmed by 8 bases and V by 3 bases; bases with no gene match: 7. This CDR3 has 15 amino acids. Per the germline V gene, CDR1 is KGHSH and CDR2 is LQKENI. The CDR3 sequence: CASSPIRQGDSPLHF. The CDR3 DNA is TGTGCCAGCTCACCTATTCGTCAGGGGGATTCACCCCTCCACTTT.

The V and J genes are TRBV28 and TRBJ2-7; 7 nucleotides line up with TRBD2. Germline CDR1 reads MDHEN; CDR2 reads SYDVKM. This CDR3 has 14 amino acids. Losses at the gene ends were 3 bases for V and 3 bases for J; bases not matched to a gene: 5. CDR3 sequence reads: CASSLREPGYEQYF. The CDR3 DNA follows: TGTGCCAGCAGTTTGCGGGAGCCCGGCTACGAGCAGTACTTC.

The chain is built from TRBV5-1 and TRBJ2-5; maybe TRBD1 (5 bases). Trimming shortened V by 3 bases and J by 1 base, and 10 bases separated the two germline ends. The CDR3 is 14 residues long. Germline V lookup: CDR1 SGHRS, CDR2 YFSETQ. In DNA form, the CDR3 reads TGCGCCAGCAGCTCCGGACACCCCCAAGAGACCCAGTACTTC. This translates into CASSSGHPQETQYF.

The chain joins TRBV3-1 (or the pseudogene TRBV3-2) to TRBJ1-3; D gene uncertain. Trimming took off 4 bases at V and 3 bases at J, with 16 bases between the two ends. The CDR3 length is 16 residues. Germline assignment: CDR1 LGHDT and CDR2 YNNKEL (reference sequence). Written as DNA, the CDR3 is TGTGCCAGCAGCCTCGCCGCCGTGACCATTGGAAACACCATATATTTT. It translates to CASSLAAVTIGNTIYF.

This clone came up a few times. The CDR3 nucleotides read TGTGCCAGCAGCTTAGAGGGGACTAGCGGGAGGCATTACAATGAGCAGTTCTTC. This translates into CASSLEGTSGRHYNEQFF. The chain recombines TRBV7-2 with TRBJ2-1; 15 bases fit TRBD2. With V trimmed by 1 base and J by 4 bases, 5 bases remained unmatched. From germline, CDR1 is SGHTA and CDR2 FQGNSA. CDR3 length equals 18 residues. Full variable domain (outside the CDR3, taken from reference TRBV7-2 and TRBJ2-1): GAGVSQSPSNKVTEKGKDVELRCDPISGHTALYWYRQSLGQGLEFLIYFQGNSAPDKSGLPSDRFSAERTGGSVSTLTIQRTQQEDSAVYLCASSLEGTSGRHYNEQFFGPGTRLTVL.

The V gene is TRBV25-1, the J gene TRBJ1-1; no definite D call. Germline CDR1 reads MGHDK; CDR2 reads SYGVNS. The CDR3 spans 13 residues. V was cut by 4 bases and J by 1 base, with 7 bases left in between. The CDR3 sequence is CASSAVTNTEAFF. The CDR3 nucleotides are TGTGCCAGCAGTGCGGTGACGAACACTGAAGCTTTCTTT.

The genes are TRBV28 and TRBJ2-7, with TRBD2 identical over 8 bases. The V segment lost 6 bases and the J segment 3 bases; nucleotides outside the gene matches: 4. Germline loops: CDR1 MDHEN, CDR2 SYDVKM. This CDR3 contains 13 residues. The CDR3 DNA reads TGTGCCAGCAGAACTAGCGGCGGCTACGAGCAGTACTTC. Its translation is CASRTSGGYEQYF. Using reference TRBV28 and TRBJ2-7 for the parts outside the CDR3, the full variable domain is DVKVTQSSRYLVKRTGEKVFLECVQDMDHENMFWYRQDPGLGLRLIYFSYDVKMKEKGDIPEGYSVSREKKERFSLILESASTNQTSMYLCASRTSGGYEQYFGPGTRLTVT.

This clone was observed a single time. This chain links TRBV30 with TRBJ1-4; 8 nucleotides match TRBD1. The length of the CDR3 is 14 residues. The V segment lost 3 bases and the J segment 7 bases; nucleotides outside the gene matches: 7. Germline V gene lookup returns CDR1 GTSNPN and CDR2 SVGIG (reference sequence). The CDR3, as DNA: TGTGCCTGGAGAGAAACAGGGGGGGGTGAAAAACTGTTTTTT. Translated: CAWRETGGGEKLFF.

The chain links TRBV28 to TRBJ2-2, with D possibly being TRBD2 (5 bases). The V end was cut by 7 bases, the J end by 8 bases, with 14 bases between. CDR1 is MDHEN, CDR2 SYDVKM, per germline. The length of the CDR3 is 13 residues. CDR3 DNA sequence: TGTGCCAGCACCTCGGAGGTTATTGGGGAGCTGTTTTTT. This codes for CASTSEVIGELFF.

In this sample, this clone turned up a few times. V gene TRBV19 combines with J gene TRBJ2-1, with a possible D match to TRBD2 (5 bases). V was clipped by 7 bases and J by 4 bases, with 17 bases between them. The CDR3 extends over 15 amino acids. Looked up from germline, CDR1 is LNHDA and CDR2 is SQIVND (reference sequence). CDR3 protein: CASTPPARGYNEQFF. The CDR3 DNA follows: TGTGCCAGTACCCCCCCCGCACGGGGTTACAATGAGCAGTTCTTC.

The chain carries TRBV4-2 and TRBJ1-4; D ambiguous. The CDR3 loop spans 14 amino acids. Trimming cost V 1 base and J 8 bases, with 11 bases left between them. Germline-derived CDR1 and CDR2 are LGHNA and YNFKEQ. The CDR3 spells CASSQVRAREKLFF. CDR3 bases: TGTGCCAGCAGCCAAGTAAGGGCTAGAGAAAAACTGTTTTTT.

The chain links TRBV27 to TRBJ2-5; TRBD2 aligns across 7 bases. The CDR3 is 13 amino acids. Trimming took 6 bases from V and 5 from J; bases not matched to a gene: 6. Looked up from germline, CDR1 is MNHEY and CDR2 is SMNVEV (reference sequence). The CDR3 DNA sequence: TGTGCCAGCAGCCACCGGCGGGGGGAGACCCAGTACTTC. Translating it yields CASSHRRGETQYF.

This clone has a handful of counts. CDR3 sequence: CAWSPLDGYTF. CDR3 sequence (DNA): TGTGCCTGGAGCCCTTTAGACGGCTACACCTTC. The chain couples TRBV30 to TRBJ1-2; D gene ambiguous. Looked up from germline, CDR1 is GTSNPN and CDR2 is SVGIG (reference sequence). The length of the CDR3 is 11 residues. Between the trimmed V and J ends, which lost 3 bases and 8 bases, there was a span of 10 bases.

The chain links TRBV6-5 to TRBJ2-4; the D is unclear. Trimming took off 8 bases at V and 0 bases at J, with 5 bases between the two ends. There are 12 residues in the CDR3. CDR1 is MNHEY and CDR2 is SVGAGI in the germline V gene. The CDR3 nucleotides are TGTGCCAGCGCCCTAGCCAAAAACATTCAGTACTTC. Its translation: CASALAKNIQYF.

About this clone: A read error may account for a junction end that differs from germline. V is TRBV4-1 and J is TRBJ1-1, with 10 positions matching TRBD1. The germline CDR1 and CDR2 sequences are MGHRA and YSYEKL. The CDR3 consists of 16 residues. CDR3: CASSHFPGQGQTEAFF. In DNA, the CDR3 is TGCGCCAGCAGCCACTTCCCGGGACAGGGGCAAACTGAGGCTTTCTTT.

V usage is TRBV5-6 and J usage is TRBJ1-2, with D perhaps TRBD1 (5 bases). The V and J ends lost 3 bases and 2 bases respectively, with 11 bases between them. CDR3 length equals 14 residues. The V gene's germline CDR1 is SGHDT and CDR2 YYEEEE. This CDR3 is CASSSGTDNYGYTF. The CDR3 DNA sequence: TGTGCCAGCAGCTCGGGGACGGACAACTATGGCTACACCTTC.